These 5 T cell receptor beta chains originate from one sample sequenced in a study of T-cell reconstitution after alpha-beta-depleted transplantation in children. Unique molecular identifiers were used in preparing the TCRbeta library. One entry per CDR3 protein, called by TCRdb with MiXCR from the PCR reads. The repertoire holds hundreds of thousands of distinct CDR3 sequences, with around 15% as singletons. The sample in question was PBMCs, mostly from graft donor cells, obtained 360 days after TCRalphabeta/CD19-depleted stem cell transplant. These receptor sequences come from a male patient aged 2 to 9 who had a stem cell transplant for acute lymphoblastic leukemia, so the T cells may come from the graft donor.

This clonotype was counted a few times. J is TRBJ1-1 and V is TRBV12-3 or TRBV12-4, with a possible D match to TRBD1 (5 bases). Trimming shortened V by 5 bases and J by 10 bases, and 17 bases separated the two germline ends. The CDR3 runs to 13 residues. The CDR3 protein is CASSKGHGRGAFF. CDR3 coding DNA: TGTGCCAGCAGTAAAGGACATGGAAGGGGAGCTTTCTTT.

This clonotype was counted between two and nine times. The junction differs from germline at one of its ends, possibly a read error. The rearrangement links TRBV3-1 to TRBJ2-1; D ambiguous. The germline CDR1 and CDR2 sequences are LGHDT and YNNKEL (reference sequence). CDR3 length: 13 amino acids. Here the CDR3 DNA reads TGTGCCAGCAGCCTTCTTGGGTACAATGAGCAGCTCTTC. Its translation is CASSLLGYNEQLF.

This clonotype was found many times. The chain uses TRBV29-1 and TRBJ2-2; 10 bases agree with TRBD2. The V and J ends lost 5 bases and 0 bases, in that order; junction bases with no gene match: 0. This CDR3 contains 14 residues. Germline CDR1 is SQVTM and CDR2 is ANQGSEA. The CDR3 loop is CSVSGRANTGELFF. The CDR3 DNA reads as TGCAGCGTTAGCGGGAGGGCGAACACCGGGGAGCTGTTTTTT.

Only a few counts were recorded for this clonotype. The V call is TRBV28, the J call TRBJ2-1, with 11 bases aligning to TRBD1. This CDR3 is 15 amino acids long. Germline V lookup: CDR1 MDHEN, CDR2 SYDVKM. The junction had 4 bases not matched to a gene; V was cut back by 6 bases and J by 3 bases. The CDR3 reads CASSPDRGRYNEQFF. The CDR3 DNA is TGTGCCAGCAGCCCGGACAGGGGGCGCTACAATGAGCAGTTCTTC.

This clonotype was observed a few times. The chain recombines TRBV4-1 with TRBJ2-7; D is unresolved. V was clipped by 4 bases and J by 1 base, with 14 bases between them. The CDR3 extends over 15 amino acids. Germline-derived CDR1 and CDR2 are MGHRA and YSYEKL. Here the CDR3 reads CASSRPSLGSYEQYF. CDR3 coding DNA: TGCGCCAGCAGCCGCCCCTCCCTAGGGTCCTACGAGCAGTACTTC.